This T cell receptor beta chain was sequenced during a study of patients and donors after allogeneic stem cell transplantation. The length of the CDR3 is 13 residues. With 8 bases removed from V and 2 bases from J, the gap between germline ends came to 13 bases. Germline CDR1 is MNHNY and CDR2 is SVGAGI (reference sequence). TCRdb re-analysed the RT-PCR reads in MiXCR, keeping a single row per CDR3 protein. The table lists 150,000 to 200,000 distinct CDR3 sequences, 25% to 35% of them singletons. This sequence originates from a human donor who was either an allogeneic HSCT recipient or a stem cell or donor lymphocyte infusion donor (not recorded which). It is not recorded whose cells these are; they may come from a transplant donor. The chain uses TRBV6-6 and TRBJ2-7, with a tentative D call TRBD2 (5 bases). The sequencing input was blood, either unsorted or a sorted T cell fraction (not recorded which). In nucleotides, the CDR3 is TGTGCCAGCTTAAGGACTGGTACCTACGAGCAGTACTTC. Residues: CASLRTGTYEQYF.